These 18 T cell receptor beta chains share one sample of origin, sequenced in a study of beta chain features in type 1 diabetes. Since all of the isolated RNA was reverse transcribed, expressed TCRB transcripts were what got sequenced. Sequenced by immunoSEQ multiplex PCR; TCRdb stores in-frame clones only, minus some. The data hold roughly 140,000 clones, with 11% observed a single time. The sample was central memory CD4+ T cells from blood. The receptors here all came from a young man in good health.

J is TRBJ2-7 and V is TRBV7-2; D may be TRBD2 (6 bases). Germline-derived CDR1 and CDR2 are SGHTA and FQGNSA. The CDR3 runs 15 residues. Trimming stripped 11 bases from V and 2 bases from J, with 22 bases between. The CDR3 loop is CASRPRGGGPYEQYF. In DNA, the CDR3 is TGTGCCTCCCGGCCTAGGGGAGGCGGCCCCTACGAGCAGTACTTC.

This clone was counted only a few times. The chain joins TRBV5-4 to TRBJ2-3, with D perhaps matching TRBD2 (5 bases). The CDR3 spans 15 residues. The V end was cut by 2 bases, the J end by 4 bases, with 14 bases between. The V gene's germline CDR1 is SGHNT and CDR2 YYREEE (reference sequence). The CDR3: CASSFGLARPDTQYF. The CDR3 DNA is TGTGCCAGCAGCTTTGGCCTAGCCCGGCCAGATACGCAGTATTTT.

In this sample, this clone turned up a few times. This chain links TRBV11-2 with TRBJ2-1, with unresolved D. In germline, CDR1 is SGHAT, CDR2 FQNNGV. Deletions cut 0 bases from V and 2 bases from J, with 8 bases between. The CDR3 covers 15 residues. The CDR3 sequence: CASSLDHNTYNEQFF. The DNA for the CDR3 is TGTGCCAGCAGCTTAGATCACAATACCTACAATGAGCAGTTCTTC.

This clone was counted only a few times. The chain uses TRBV30 and TRBJ1-2, with D maybe TRBD1 (6 bases). Deletions cut 0 bases from V and 4 bases from J, with 12 bases between. The CDR3 extends over 14 amino acids. CDR1 is GTSNPN, CDR2 SVGIG, per germline (reference sequence). The CDR3 DNA sequence: TGTGCCTGGAGTGTTCGGGGGCTGAGCTATGGCTACACCTTC. This gives the protein CAWSVRGLSYGYTF. The full variable domain, its missing parts supplied by reference TRBV30 and TRBJ1-2, is SQTIHQWPATLVQPVGSPLSLECTVEGTSNPNLYWYRQAAGRGLQLLFYSVGIGQISSEVPQNLSASRPQDRQFILSSKKLLLSDSGFYLCAWSVRGLSYGYTFGSGTRLTVV.

This clone was seen more than once but under ten times. V usage is TRBV28 and J usage is TRBJ2-5, with 9 positions matching TRBD2. V dropped 5 bases and J dropped 4; count of bases not matched to a gene: 11. CDR1 is MDHEN and CDR2 is SYDVKM in the germline V gene. This CDR3 region has 16 residues. The CDR3 here is CASSPLGLALVETQYF. CDR3 sequence (DNA): TGTGCCAGCAGTCCCCTAGGACTAGCGTTGGTAGAGACCCAGTACTTC.

This clone was detected only a few times. DNA of the CDR3: TGTGCCAGCACCCCGAAAACAGAGCAGTTCTTC. Protein: CASTPKTEQFF. The genes are TRBV28 and TRBJ2-1, with D unclear. The CDR3 totals 11 residues. Germline CDR1 and CDR2: MDHEN and SYDVKM. V was cut by 7 bases and J by 10 bases, with 11 bases left in between. The complete variable domain, with remaining parts taken from reference TRBV28 and TRBJ2-1, reads DVKVTQSSRYLVKRTGEKVFLECVQDMDHENMFWYRQDPGLGLRLIYFSYDVKMKEKGDIPEGYSVSREKKERFSLILESASTNQTSMYLCASTPKTEQFFGPGTRLTVL.

This clone has just a few counts. This likely reflects a read error, since a far larger clone is one base away. The chain couples TRBV7-9 to TRBJ1-6; D is unresolved. The CDR3 contains 16 residues. The germline V gene has CDR1 SEHNR and CDR2 FQNEAQ (reference sequence). In DNA, the CDR3 is TGTGCCAGCAGCTTGGGGTTAAGCCGCTATAAATCACCCCTCCACTTT. Protein: CASSLGLSRYKSPLHF.

Regarding this clone: A far larger clone is just one base off, so this is likely a read error. Within the sample, other DNA sequences also encode this same CDR3. The chain joins TRBV13 to TRBJ2-2; 7 bases fit TRBD2. The germline gives CDR1 PRHDT, CDR2 FYEKMQ (reference sequence). This CDR3 has 16 residues. The DNA of the CDR3 is TGCGCCAGCAGCTCCCGGGGCGGGAGCGGGACCGGGGAGCTGTTTTTT. Translating gives CASSSRGGSGTGELFF.

There are a few counts of this clone. J is TRBJ2-3 and V is TRBV5-1; D is uncertain. Germline values: CDR1 SGHRS, CDR2 YFSETQ. The CDR3 is made up of 14 amino acids. V shed 0 bases and J shed 3 bases, with 8 bases lying between them. The CDR3 sequence: CASSLARATDTQYF. CDR3 DNA: TGCGCCAGCAGCTTGGCCCGGGCTACAGATACGCAGTATTTT.

This clone was recorded at least ten times. This chain connects TRBV10-3 to TRBJ1-6; 8 bases are a match to TRBD1. The CDR3 is made up of 15 amino acids. V lost 5 bases to trimming and J lost 4 bases; unmatched junction nucleotides: 4. Looked up from germline, CDR1 is ENHRY and CDR2 is SYGVKD. CDR3 region: CAISNQGAYNSPLHF. CDR3 nucleotide sequence: TGTGCCATCAGTAATCAGGGGGCATATAATTCACCCCTCCACTTT.

This clone was seen ten or more times. This rearrangement joins TRBV4-1 to TRBJ2-5; TRBD2 aligns across 8 bases. V shed 0 bases and J 5 bases; nucleotides not matched to a gene: 5. There are 15 residues in the CDR3. Looked up from germline, CDR1 is MGHRA and CDR2 is YSYEKL. CDR3 in amino acids: CASSQDGGRRETQYF. The CDR3, as DNA: TGCGCCAGCAGCCAAGACGGCGGGAGGAGGGAGACCCAGTACTTC.

A few counts support this clone. The chain recombines TRBV10-3 with TRBJ2-5, with 8 bases aligning to TRBD1. The CDR3 is 18 residues long. J was trimmed by 2 bases and V by 3 bases; bases with no gene match: 14. Germline CDR1 is ENHRY and CDR2 is SYGVKD. The chain's CDR3 is CAISDSSLMDRDQETQYF. The CDR3 DNA reads TGTGCCATCAGTGACTCCAGTCTAATGGACAGGGATCAAGAGACCCAGTACTTC.

This clone was counted between two and nine times. V gene TRBV7-2 combines with J gene TRBJ2-2; TRBD1 might be the D (5 bases). CDR3 length equals 15 residues. Germline values: CDR1 SGHTA, CDR2 FQGNSA. The germline V and J ends were trimmed by 5 bases and 0 bases, with 10 bases remaining between them. Here the CDR3 reads CASSNRQTNTGELFF. CDR3 nucleotide sequence: TGTGCCAGCAGCAATCGACAGACGAACACCGGGGAGCTGTTTTTT.

Note on this clone: Just one base apart from a much larger clone, this may be a read error. Other DNA variants within this sample encode the same CDR3. The chain is built from TRBV25-1 and TRBJ2-6; tentatively, D is TRBD1 (5 bases). Germline V gene data show CDR1 as MGHDK and CDR2 as SYGVNS. CDR3 length: 15 residues. V dropped 3 bases and J dropped 4 bases, with 10 bases sitting between them. CDR3 DNA: TGTGCCAGCAGTGATGGCAGGGTGGGGGCCAACGTCCTGACTTTC. This translates into CASSDGRVGANVLTF. Full variable domain (missing parts from reference TRBV25-1 and TRBJ2-6): EADIYQTPRYLVIGTGKKITLECSQTMGHDKMYWYQQDPGMELHLIHYSYGVNSTEKGDLSSESTVSRIRTEHFPLTLESARPSHTSQYLCASSDGRVGANVLTFGAGSRLTVL.

This clone has a handful of counts. The chain has TRBV4-3 and TRBJ2-5; 7 bases are shared with TRBD1. Unmatched junction bases numbered 8, after V lost 4 bases and J lost 0 bases. This CDR3 has 16 amino acids. Germline V gives CDR1 LGHNA, CDR2 YSLEER. This CDR3 is CASSRGGRRYQETQYF. In nucleotides, the CDR3 is TGCGCCAGCAGCCGAGGGGGCCGGCGCTACCAAGAGACCCAGTACTTC.

This clone has only a few counts. The sample carries other DNA sequences with the same CDR3. This chain connects TRBV5-1 to TRBJ2-7; 9 positions match TRBD1. The V segment lost 4 bases and the J segment 6 bases; nucleotides outside the gene matches: 5. The CDR3 sequence is 13 residues long. The germline gives CDR1 SGHRS, CDR2 YFSETQ. CDR3 sequence: CASSVGQGPEQYF. In DNA, the CDR3 is TGCGCCAGCAGCGTGGGACAGGGTCCCGAGCAGTACTTC.

This clone was seen only a few times. The chain employs TRBV7-3 and TRBJ2-4; 7 bases align to TRBD2. This CDR3 contains 16 residues. The germline V gene has CDR1 SGHTA and CDR2 FQGTGA. The J segment lost 8 bases and the V segment lost 1 base, leaving 11 bases of the junction unmatched. The CDR3 protein is CASSLMARGGEDIQYF. The CDR3 DNA sequence: TGTGCCAGCAGCTTAATGGCGCGGGGAGGGGAGGACATTCAGTACTTC.

The rearrangement joins TRBV7-3 to TRBJ2-3; D is uncertain. Germline loops: CDR1 SGHTA, CDR2 FQGTGA. V was pared by 6 bases and J by 2 bases, with 15 bases between. This CDR3 has 15 amino acids. CDR3: CASSDFPVNTDTQYF. The CDR3 DNA reads TGTGCCAGCAGTGATTTTCCGGTGAACACAGATACGCAGTATTTT.